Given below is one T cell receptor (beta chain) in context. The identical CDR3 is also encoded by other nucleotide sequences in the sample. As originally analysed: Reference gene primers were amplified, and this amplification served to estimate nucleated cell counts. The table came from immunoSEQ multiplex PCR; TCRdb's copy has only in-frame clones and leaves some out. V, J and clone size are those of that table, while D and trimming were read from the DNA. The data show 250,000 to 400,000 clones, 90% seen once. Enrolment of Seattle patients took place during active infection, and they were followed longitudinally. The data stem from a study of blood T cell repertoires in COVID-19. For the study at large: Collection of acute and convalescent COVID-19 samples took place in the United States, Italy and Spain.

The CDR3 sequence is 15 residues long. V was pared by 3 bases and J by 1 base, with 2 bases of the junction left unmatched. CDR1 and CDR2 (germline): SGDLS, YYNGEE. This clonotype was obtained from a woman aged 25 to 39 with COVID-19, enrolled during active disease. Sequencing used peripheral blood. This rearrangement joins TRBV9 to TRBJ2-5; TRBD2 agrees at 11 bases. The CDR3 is CASSGGTSGQETQYF. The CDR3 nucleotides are TGTGCCAGCAGCGGCGGGACTAGCGGCCAAGAGACCCAGTACTTC.